This T cell receptor beta chain came from a study of blood T cell repertoires in COVID-19. The wider study: The United States, Italy and Spain were the sources of the acute and convalescent COVID-19 samples. PBMCs, B-cell-depleted T cells, or T cells were the source of the cDNA or gDNA that made up the material.

Source study methods: Estimates of nucleated cell counts were drawn from the amplification of reference gene primers. TCRdb's table, derived via immunoSEQ multiplex PCR, lists solely in-frame clones and lacks some. That table gives V, J and clone size, and the DNA gave D and trimming. Among fewer than 150,000 clones listed, around nine tenths were seen once. J was trimmed by 3 bases and V by 0 bases; bases with no gene match: 8. The V gene's germline CDR1 is LGHNA and CDR2 YSLEER. This CDR3 is 17 amino acids long. V usage is TRBV4-3 and J usage is TRBJ2-7; 10 bases agree with TRBD2. This receptor was taken from a man in his fifties with active or convalescent COVID-19. Input material: peripheral blood. The CDR3 nucleotides read TGCGCCAGCAGCCAAGATTGGGGGTTAGCGGGAGGCTACGAGCAGTACTTC. It is translated as CASSQDWGLAGGYEQYF.